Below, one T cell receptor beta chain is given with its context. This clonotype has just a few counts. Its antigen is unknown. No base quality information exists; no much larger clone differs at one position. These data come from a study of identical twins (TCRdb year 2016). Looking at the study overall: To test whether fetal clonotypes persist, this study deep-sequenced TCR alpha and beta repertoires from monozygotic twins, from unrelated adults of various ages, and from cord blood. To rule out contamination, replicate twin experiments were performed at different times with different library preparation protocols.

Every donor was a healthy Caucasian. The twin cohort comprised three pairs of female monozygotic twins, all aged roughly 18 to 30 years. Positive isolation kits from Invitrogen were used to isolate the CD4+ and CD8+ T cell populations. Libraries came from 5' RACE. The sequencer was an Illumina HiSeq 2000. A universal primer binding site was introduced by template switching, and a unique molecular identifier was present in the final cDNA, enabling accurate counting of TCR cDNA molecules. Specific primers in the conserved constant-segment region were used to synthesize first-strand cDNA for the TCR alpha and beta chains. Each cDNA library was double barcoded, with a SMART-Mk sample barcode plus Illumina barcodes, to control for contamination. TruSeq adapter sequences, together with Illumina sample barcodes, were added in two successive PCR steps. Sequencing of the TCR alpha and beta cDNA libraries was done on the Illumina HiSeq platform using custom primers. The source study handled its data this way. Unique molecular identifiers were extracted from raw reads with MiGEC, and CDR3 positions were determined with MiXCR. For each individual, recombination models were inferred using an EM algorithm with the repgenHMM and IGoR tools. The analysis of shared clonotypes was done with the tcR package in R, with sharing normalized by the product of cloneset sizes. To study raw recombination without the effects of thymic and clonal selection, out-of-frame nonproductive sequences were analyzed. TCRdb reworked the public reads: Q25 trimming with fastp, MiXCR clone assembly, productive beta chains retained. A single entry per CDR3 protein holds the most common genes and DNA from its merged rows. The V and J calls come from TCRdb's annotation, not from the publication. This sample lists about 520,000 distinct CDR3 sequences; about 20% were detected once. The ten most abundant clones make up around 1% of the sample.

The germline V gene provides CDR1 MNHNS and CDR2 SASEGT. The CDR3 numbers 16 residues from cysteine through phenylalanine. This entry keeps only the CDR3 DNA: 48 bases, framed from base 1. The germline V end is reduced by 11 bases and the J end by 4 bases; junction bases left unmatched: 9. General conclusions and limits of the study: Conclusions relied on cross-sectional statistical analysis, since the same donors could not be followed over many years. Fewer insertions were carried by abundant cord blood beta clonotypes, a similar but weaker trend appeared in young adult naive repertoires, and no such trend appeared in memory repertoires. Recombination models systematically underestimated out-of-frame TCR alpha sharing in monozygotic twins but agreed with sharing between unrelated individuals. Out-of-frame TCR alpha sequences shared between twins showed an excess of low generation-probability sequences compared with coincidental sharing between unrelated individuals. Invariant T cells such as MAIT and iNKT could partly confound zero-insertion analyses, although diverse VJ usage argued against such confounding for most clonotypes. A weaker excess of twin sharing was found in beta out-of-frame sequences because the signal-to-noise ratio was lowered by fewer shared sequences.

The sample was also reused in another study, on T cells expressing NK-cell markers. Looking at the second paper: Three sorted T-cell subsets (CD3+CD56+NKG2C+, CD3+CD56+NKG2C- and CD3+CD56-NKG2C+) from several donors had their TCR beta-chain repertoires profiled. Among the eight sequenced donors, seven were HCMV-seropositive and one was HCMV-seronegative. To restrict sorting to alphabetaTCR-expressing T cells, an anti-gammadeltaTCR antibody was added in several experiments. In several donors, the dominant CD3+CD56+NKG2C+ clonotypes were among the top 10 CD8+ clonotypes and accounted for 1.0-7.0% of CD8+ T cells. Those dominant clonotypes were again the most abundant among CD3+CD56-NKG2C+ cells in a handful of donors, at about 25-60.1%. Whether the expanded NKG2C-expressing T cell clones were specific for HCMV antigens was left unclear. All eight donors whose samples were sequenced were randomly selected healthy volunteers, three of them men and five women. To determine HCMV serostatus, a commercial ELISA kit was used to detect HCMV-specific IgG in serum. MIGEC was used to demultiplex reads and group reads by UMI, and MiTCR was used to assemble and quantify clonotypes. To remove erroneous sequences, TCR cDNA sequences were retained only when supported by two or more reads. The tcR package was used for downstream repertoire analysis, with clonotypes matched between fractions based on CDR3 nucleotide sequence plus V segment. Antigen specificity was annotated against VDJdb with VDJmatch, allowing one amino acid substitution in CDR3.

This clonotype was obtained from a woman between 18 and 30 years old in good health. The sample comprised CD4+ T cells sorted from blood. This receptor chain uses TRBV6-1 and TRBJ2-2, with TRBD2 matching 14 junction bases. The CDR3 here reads CAAGTSGSGGTGELFF. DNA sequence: TGTGCCGCGGGGACTAGCGGGAGCGGCGGCACCGGGGAGCTGTTTTTT.